This T cell receptor (beta chain) emerged from a study of blood T cell repertoires in COVID-19. Original methodology: Estimated nucleated cell counts came from reference gene primer amplification. Produced via immunoSEQ multiplex PCR; TCRdb's table is partial and in-frame only. Clone size and the V and J calls come from that table; the DNA yielded D and trimming. Of fewer than 350,000 clones in the sample, around 85% were seen once. Participant ages covered roughly 18 to 89 years across about two dozen US areas. The trim removed 7 bases at V and 3 bases at J, leaving 5 bases unmatched. Germline CDR1 reads SEHNR; CDR2 reads FQNEAQ (reference sequence). The CDR3 length is 13 residues.

This TCR was sampled from a woman aged 45 to 65 who had recovered from COVID-19. The specimen sequenced was PBMCs or T cells enriched from blood (not recorded which). This chain joins TRBV7-9 and TRBJ1-1, with TRBD1 matching 7 bases. The CDR3 protein is CASTWGTDTEAFF. DNA for the CDR3: TGTGCCAGCACCTGGGGGACAGACACTGAAGCTTTCTTT.